This T cell receptor beta chain emerged from a study of T cell repertoires in cytomegalovirus infection. Looking at the study overall: A matching HLA type, together with CMV infection, was signaled by public TCR beta signatures.

Germline V gene data show CDR1 as SGHTA and CDR2 as FQGNSA. The CDR3 covers 14 residues. V was trimmed by 4 bases and J by 0 bases, leaving 9 bases between them. Each CDR3 protein gets one entry after TCRdb re-called the reads with MiXCR. The table has roughly 170,000 distinct CDR3 sequences, approximately 21% seen once. This clonotype was seen only a few times. Its antigen is not known. The receptor comes from a human donor in good health (CMV status not recorded). Some clones in this sample may be carry-over from other donors' samples. The sequences come from CD8+ T cells from cultured PBMCs, collected from culture after CMV antigen stimulation. The chain uses TRBV7-2 and TRBJ1-1; D unresolved. CDR3: CASSSGYMNTEAFF. The CDR3 nucleotides read TGTGCCAGCAGCTCAGGCTATATGAACACTGAAGCTTTCTTT. Using reference TRBV7-2 and TRBJ1-1 for the parts outside the CDR3, the full variable domain is GAGVSQSPSNKVTEKGKDVELRCDPISGHTALYWYRQSLGQGLEFLIYFQGNSAPDKSGLPSDRFSAERTGGSVSTLTIQRTQQEDSAVYLCASSSGYMNTEAFFGQGTRLTVV.